The next 27 T cell receptor beta chains were all read from a single sample in a study of CD8+ T cells in alopecia areata. As to treatment: oral pan-JAK inhibitor, 5-10 mg twice daily. RNA, once extracted, was reverse transcribed into cDNA for use as the sequencing template. Assay used: immunoSEQ multiplex PCR; TCRdb lists only in-frame clones, some missing. The sample holds approximately 210,000 clones; roughly 60% are singletons and the top ten take approximately 1%. Source: CD4+ T cells sorted from blood, taken at week 24, from a patient treated with tofacitinib. These TCRs come from a human donor with alopecia areata.

The chain couples TRBV7-6 to TRBJ2-2; the match to TRBD1 covers 9 bases. CDR1 is SGHVS and CDR2 is FNYEAQ in the germline V gene. CDR3 length: 15 residues. V shed 3 bases and J 7 bases; nucleotides not matched to a gene: 6. The CDR3 DNA is TGTGCCAGCAGCTTTACAGGGGGCCAAGGCGGGGAGCTGTTTTTT. This encodes CASSFTGGQGGELFF.

This clone occurred a few times. The CDR3 sequence is CASSPGGNNSPLHF. The CDR3 coding sequence is TGTGCCAGCAGCCCGGGCGGGAACAATTCACCCCTCCACTTT. The V gene is TRBV9, the J gene TRBJ1-6; D gene unclear. With 4 bases removed from V and 7 bases from J, the gap between germline ends came to 12 bases. This CDR3 region has 14 residues. Germline values: CDR1 SGDLS, CDR2 YYNGEE.

The chain combines TRBV7-2 with TRBJ1-2; 11 nucleotides line up with TRBD1. Germline CDR1 is SGHTA and CDR2 is FQGNSA. The CDR3 runs 16 residues. V trimming: 1 base; J trimming: 7 bases; junction bases outside the gene matches: 8. CDR3 sequence: CASSLGPLDRGPGYTF. DNA of the CDR3: TGTGCCAGCAGCTTAGGGCCCTTGGACAGGGGGCCTGGCTACACCTTC.

V usage is TRBV29-1 and J usage is TRBJ2-3; TRBD1 might be the D (6 bases). V was pared by 5 bases and J by 4 bases, with 13 bases between. Per the germline V gene, CDR1 is SQVTM and CDR2 is ANQGSEA. This CDR3 is built from 13 residues. CDR3 nucleotides: TGCAGCGTTAAGGGGGTTTACGCAGATACGCAGTATTTT. This sequence encodes CSVKGVYADTQYF.

This clone was seen once. The gene calls are TRBV4-3 and TRBJ1-2; D remains unclear. This CDR3 comprises 12 residues. Between the trimmed V and J ends, which lost 3 bases and 11 bases, there was a span of 13 bases. Germline-derived CDR1 and CDR2 are LGHNA and YSLEER. The CDR3 nucleotides read TGCGCCAGCAGCCACAAGGTGTCAGGTTACACCTTC. It translates to CASSHKVSGYTF.

On this clone itself: Other DNA sequences of this sample code for an identical CDR3. J is TRBJ1-1 and V is TRBV29-1; unclear D gene. The V gene lost 4 bases and the J gene lost 4 bases, with 4 bases spanning the gap. The CDR3 runs 10 residues. Germline lookup yields CDR1 SQVTM and CDR2 ANQGSEA. The CDR3 bases are TGCAGCGTTGCGGGCACTGAAGCTTTCTTT. The encoded protein is CSVAGTEAFF.

The chain joins TRBV5-1 to TRBJ2-5; a possible D gene is TRBD2 (6 bases). CDR3 length equals 14 residues. Trimming cost V 4 bases and J 1 base, with 11 bases left between them. Germline V gene sequence: CDR1 SGHRS, CDR2 YFSETQ. CDR3 coding DNA: TGCGCCAGCAGCCAGGGCGGGACCCAAGAGACCCAGTACTTC. Translating it yields CASSQGGTQETQYF. The entire variable domain, with the rest obtained from reference TRBV5-1 and TRBJ2-5, is as follows: KAGVTQTPRYLIKTRGQQVTLSCSPISGHRSVSWYQQTPGQGLQFLFEYFSETQRNKGNFPGRFSGRQFSNSRSEMNVSTLELGDSALYLCASSQGGTQETQYFGPGTRLLVL.

CDR3 nucleotides: TGTGCCACCAGCAGTGGAGGGGTGAATCAGCCCCAGCATTTT. Protein: CATSSGGVNQPQHF. The chain combines TRBV15 with TRBJ1-5; the D gene is possibly TRBD1 (5 bases). This CDR3 is 14 amino acids long. Germline V lookup: CDR1 LNHNV, CDR2 YYDKDF (reference sequence). Trimming cost V 3 bases and J 4 bases, with 10 bases left between them.

The chain uses TRBV30 and TRBJ1-4; 9 nucleotides match TRBD1. The CDR3 is 15 residues long. Trimming removed 0 bases from V and 8 bases from J; junction bases left unmatched: 7. Germline values: CDR1 GTSNPN, CDR2 SVGIG (reference sequence). CDR3 bases: TGTGCCTGGAGTGTACTTGGGACAGGGAACGAAAAACTGTTTTTT. It translates to CAWSVLGTGNEKLFF.

This chain uses TRBV5-6 with TRBJ2-7; D is possibly TRBD2 (6 bases). Germline CDR1 SGHDT, CDR2 YYEEEE. V was clipped by 4 bases and J by 5 bases, with 16 bases between them. This CDR3 has 14 amino acids. This CDR3 is CASSGGVSSHEQYF. CDR3 bases: TGTGCCAGCAGCGGAGGGGTTTCGTCCCACGAGCAGTACTTC.

This chain connects TRBV30 to TRBJ1-2; no reliable D call. The CDR3 is 15 residues long. The germline V gene has CDR1 GTSNPN and CDR2 SVGIG (reference sequence). V lost 0 bases, J lost 8 bases, and 19 bases lay in between. DNA of the CDR3: TGTGCCTGGAGTGTACAAGTTTCCTCGCCGCGAGGCTACACCTTC. This translates into CAWSVQVSSPRGYTF.

This clone was found a few times. V is TRBV2 and J is TRBJ1-4; D perhaps matches TRBD1 (6 bases). The germline V and J ends were trimmed by 8 bases and 8 bases, with 15 bases remaining between them. The V gene's germline CDR1 is SNHLY and CDR2 FYNNEI. This CDR3 is 13 amino acids long. The CDR3 DNA reads TGTGCCAGCTCCCAGGGGCGCAAAGAAAAACTGTTTTTT. It encodes CASSQGRKEKLFF.

The chain employs TRBV30 and TRBJ1-4; TRBD1 agrees at 9 bases. The CDR3 spans 15 residues. J lost 8 bases, V lost 2 bases, and 9 bases had no gene match. Germline loops: CDR1 GTSNPN, CDR2 SVGIG (reference sequence). The CDR3 DNA sequence: TGTGCCTGGAGTCCACCAGGGACAGGGAGAGAAAAACTGTTTTTT. Its protein is CAWSPPGTGREKLFF.

This sequence joins TRBV2 and TRBJ2-5; 11 bases line up with TRBD2. The germline CDR1 and CDR2 sequences are SNHLY and FYNNEI. The CDR3 is 15 residues long. V lost 8 bases, J lost 2 bases, and 7 bases stayed unmatched. In DNA, the CDR3 is TGTGCCAGCCAAGCTGGGACTAGCGGACAAGAGACCCAGTACTTC. Protein sequence: CASQAGTSGQETQYF. Together with reference TRBV2 and TRBJ2-5, the CDR3 gives the full variable domain: EPEVTQTPSHQVTQMGQEVILRCVPISNHLYFYWYRQILGQKVEFLVSFYNNEISEKSEIFDDQFSVERPDGSNFTLKIRSTKLEDSAMYFCASQAGTSGQETQYFGPGTRLLVL.

For this clone: Different DNA sequences within this sample yield the same CDR3. CDR3 loop: CAWSVGENQPQHF. CDR3 sequence (DNA): TGTGCCTGGAGTGTGGGGGAGAATCAGCCCCAGCATTTT. This chain uses TRBV30 with TRBJ1-5; D is perhaps TRBD1 (5 bases). Germline V gene data show CDR1 as GTSNPN and CDR2 as SVGIG (reference sequence). V lost 0 bases, J lost 4 bases, and 7 bases lay in between. The CDR3 sequence is 13 residues long.

This clone was seen ten or more times. This chain joins TRBV29-1 and TRBJ2-5; a possible D gene is TRBD1 (6 bases). CDR3 length: 13 amino acids. V shed 2 bases and J shed 1 base, with 8 bases lying between them. CDR1 SQVTM and CDR2 ANQGSEA come from the germline V gene. For the CDR3, the DNA is TGCAGCGTTGAAAGGGGGATCCAAGAGACCCAGTACTTC. Translated, it gives CSVERGIQETQYF.

This clone was observed a handful of times. The J gene is TRBJ2-3, the V gene TRBV5-1; tentatively, D is TRBD1 (6 bases). Germline CDR1 is SGHRS and CDR2 is YFSETQ. The CDR3 loop spans 16 amino acids. Trimming took 4 bases from V and 2 from J, leaving 17 bases between them. The CDR3 nucleotides read TGCGCCAGCAGCGCGGACGTGGGACACCCCACAGATACGCAGTATTTT. This codes for CASSADVGHPTDTQYF.

About this clone itself: Additional DNA sequences in this sample encode the identical CDR3. This chain joins TRBV30 and TRBJ1-1; D unresolved. Trimming shortened V by 4 bases and J by 0 bases, and 3 bases separated the two germline ends. CDR3 size: 11 residues. CDR1 and CDR2 from the germline V gene are GTSNPN and SVGIG (reference sequence). CDR3: CAWTLNTEAFF. For the CDR3, the DNA is TGTGCCTGGACACTGAACACTGAAGCTTTCTTT.

This clone was detected a few times. The genes are TRBV7-2 and TRBJ2-7; no definite D call. Germline values: CDR1 SGHTA, CDR2 FQGNSA. The CDR3 is made up of 12 amino acids. V was trimmed by 2 bases and J by 2 bases, leaving 4 bases between them. CDR3 coding DNA: TGTGCCAGCAGCTTACCGACCTACGAGCAGTACTTC. Protein sequence: CASSLPTYEQYF.

The J gene is TRBJ1-2, the V gene TRBV6-5; D is ambiguous. The CDR3 extends over 11 amino acids. Germline lookup yields CDR1 MNHEY and CDR2 SVGAGI. The V and J ends lost 7 bases and 5 bases respectively, with 8 bases between them. The CDR3 protein is CASTDRYGYTF. In DNA, the CDR3 is TGTGCCAGCACTGACCGATATGGCTACACCTTC.

This chain uses TRBV6-6 with TRBJ2-5; D call uncertain. CDR1 MNHNY and CDR2 SVGAGI come from the germline V gene (reference sequence). V lost 5 bases and J 4 bases, leaving 5 bases between the germline ends. The CDR3 has 11 residues. The CDR3 reads CASSQTETQYF. CDR3 in DNA: TGTGCCAGCAGTCAAACAGAGACCCAGTACTTC.

The gene calls are TRBV30 and TRBJ1-4; D remains unclear. Trimming removed 0 bases at V and 8 bases at J, with 10 bases between. Germline CDR1 is GTSNPN and CDR2 is SVGIG (reference sequence). The CDR3 totals 13 residues. CDR3 DNA sequence: TGTGCCTGGAGTGTGGGGTCGTCGGAAAAACTGTTTTTT. This sequence encodes CAWSVGSSEKLFF. Filled out from reference TRBV30 and TRBJ1-4, the complete variable domain reads SQTIHQWPATLVQPVGSPLSLECTVEGTSNPNLYWYRQAAGRGLQLLFYSVGIGQISSEVPQNLSASRPQDRQFILSSKKLLLSDSGFYLCAWSVGSSEKLFFGSGTQLSVL.

This clone was observed a few times. The rearrangement joins TRBV5-1 to TRBJ2-5; 7 positions match TRBD1. The CDR3 is 15 residues long. Germline values: CDR1 SGHRS, CDR2 YFSETQ. The trim removed 4 bases at V and 3 bases at J, leaving 9 bases unmatched. In nucleotides, the CDR3 is TGCGCCAGCAGCCCAAGGGACAGCAGGAAAGAGACCCAGTACTTC. This codes for CASSPRDSRKETQYF.

This clone was counted between two and nine times. V is TRBV13 and J is TRBJ2-5, with D perhaps TRBD1 (5 bases). CDR3 length: 15 amino acids. Looked up from germline, CDR1 is PRHDT and CDR2 is FYEKMQ (reference sequence). V was pared by 1 base and J by 2 bases, with 11 bases between. CDR3 protein: CASSLVGRAQETQYF. Written as DNA, the CDR3 is TGTGCCAGCAGCTTAGTTGGCAGGGCACAAGAGACCCAGTACTTC.

This clone was counted a few times. The CDR3 here is CASSFLTSSYEQYF. For the CDR3, the DNA is TGTGCCAGCAGCTTTCTCACGAGCTCCTACGAGCAGTACTTC. The rearrangement joins TRBV11-1 to TRBJ2-7, with D unresolved. From germline, CDR1 is SGHAT and CDR2 FQDESV (reference sequence). The CDR3 sequence is 14 residues long. Trimming cost V 3 bases and J 0 bases, with 9 bases left between them.

The gene calls are TRBV6-5 and TRBJ1-2; D gene ambiguous. Deletions cut 6 bases from V and 3 bases from J, with 11 bases between. CDR1 and CDR2 (germline): MNHEY, SVGAGI. The CDR3 contains 13 residues. The CDR3 DNA reads TGTGCCAGCAGGGAGGCAGACCACTATGGCTACACCTTC. Translation gives CASREADHYGYTF.

This clone came up a few times. The DNA is omitted, as the CDR3 cannot be located on it reliably, and the CDR3 follows TCRdb's listing. The rearrangement joins TRBV2 to TRBJ2-2; the D segment call TRBD2 is taken from the table without a DNA check. The germline V gene has CDR1 SNHLY and CDR2 FYNNEI. The CDR3 sequence runs 14 residues, both termini included. CDR3 sequence reads: CASILEAGTGELFF.